This T cell receptor beta chain appears in the sequencing data of a study of identical twins. On this clonotype: The antigen remains unidentified.

Germline values: CDR1 WNHNN, CDR2 SYGVQD (reference sequence). CDR3 length: 16 residues. With 3 bases clipped from V and 6 bases from J, the junction kept 7 bases outside the gene matches. Template switching (which added a universal primer site) was used, and cDNA carried unique molecular identifiers. TCRdb re-called the 5' RACE reads through MiXCR, storing one row per CDR3 protein. The data hold about 280,000 distinct CDR3 sequences, with around 8.8% observed a single time. Broader study findings: Researchers caution that invariant MAIT and iNKT cells could partly confound zero-insertion analyses. Clonotypes of the beta chain that were abundant in cord blood carried fewer insertions (memory repertoires showed none).

These data also formed part of another study, on yellow fever vaccine responses in identical twins. That paper states: Reports say the vaccine T cell response in twins looked partly convergent and partly personalized.

Sequenced: memory (CD45RO+) T cells sorted from blood. The chain uses TRBV10-1 and TRBJ2-3; 12 positions agree with TRBD2. The TCR comes from a woman aged 18-29 years in good health. The CDR3 sequence is CASSDWTSGIFDTQYF. The CDR3 DNA follows: TGCGCCAGCAGTGATTGGACTAGCGGGATATTTGATACGCAGTATTTT.